This T cell receptor (beta chain) originates from a study of T cell responses to AZD1222 COVID-19 vaccine. Here immunoSEQ multiplex PCR was the method, and the copy in TCRdb shows in-frame clones only, minus some. The sample contains tens of thousands of clones, 85% to 90% of which appear only once. This clone appeared once. Germline lookup yields CDR1 LGHNT and CDR2 FRNRAP. The CDR3 covers 18 residues. Trimming took off 0 bases at V and 0 bases at J, with 14 bases between the two ends. The source of this sequence is an adult who received the AZD1222 COVID-19 vaccine. The sequenced sample was peripheral blood, obtained 28 days after the second AZD1222 dose. The chain links TRBV12-5 to TRBJ1-4, with D tentatively TRBD1 (5 bases). The CDR3 protein is CASGLVLGGKATNEKLFF. The CDR3 bases are TGTGCTAGTGGTTTGGTACTGGGGGGGAAGGCAACTAATGAAAAACTGTTTTTT.